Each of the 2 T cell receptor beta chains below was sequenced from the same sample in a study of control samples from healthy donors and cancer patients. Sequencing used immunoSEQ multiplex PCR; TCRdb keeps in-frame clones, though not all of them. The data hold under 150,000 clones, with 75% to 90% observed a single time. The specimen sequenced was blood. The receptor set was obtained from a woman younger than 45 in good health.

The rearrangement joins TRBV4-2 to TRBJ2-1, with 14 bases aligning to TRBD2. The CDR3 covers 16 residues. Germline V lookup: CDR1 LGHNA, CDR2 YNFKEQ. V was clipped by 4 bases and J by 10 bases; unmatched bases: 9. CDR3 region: CASSPTEGLAGGEQFF. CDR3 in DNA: TGTGCCAGCAGCCCAACCGAAGGACTAGCGGGAGGAGAGCAGTTCTTC.

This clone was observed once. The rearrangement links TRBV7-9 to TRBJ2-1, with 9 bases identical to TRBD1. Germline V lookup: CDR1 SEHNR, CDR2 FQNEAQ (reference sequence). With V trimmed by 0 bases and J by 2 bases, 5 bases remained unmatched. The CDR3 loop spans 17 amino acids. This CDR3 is CASSLASGQGAYNEQFF. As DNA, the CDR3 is TGTGCCAGCAGCTTAGCGTCGGGACAGGGCGCCTACAATGAGCAGTTCTTC.